The 6 T cell receptor beta chains below all came from one sample that was sequenced in a study of cytomegalovirus exposure and HLA in healthy donors. With 60 Vbeta and 13 Jbeta primers, the PCR was carried out. Here immunoSEQ multiplex PCR was the method, and the copy in TCRdb shows in-frame clones only, minus some. Its listing shows about 74,000 clones. The material sequenced was PBMCs. The receptors derive from a female donor in good health and CMV-seropositive.

The chain recombines TRBV19 with TRBJ1-1; 7 bases are a match to TRBD1. Germline V gene sequence: CDR1 LNHDA, CDR2 SQIVND (reference sequence). The V and J ends lost 3 bases and 5 bases, in that order; junction bases with no gene match: 3. There are 13 residues in the CDR3. The CDR3, as DNA: TGTGCCAGTAGTATGAGCAGGGGGACTGAAGCTTTCTTT. This sequence encodes CASSMSRGTEAFF.

The V gene is TRBV6-1, the J gene TRBJ2-5, with 7 bases aligning to TRBD1. V lost 3 bases, J lost 9 bases, and 7 bases stayed unmatched. There are 13 residues in the CDR3. Germline CDR1 is MNHNS and CDR2 is SASEGT. CDR3 DNA sequence: TGTGCCAGCAGTGATTTACCCAGGGGGTCCCAGTACTTC. Amino acids: CASSDLPRGSQYF.

Here the CDR3 reads CASSPLPHSGGMNTEAFF. The CDR3 nucleotides read TGTGCCAGCTCACCACTCCCTCATTCGGGGGGCATGAACACTGAAGCTTTCTTT. The chain couples TRBV18 to TRBJ1-1; D might be TRBD1 (6 bases). This CDR3 contains 18 residues. CDR1 KGHSH and CDR2 LQKENI come from the germline V gene. The V end was cut by 1 base, the J end by 0 bases, with 18 bases between.

The gene calls are TRBV6-1 and TRBJ1-2, with 9 bases that match TRBD1. This CDR3 is 17 amino acids long. The germline gives CDR1 MNHNS, CDR2 SASEGT. Losses at the gene ends were 4 bases for V and 0 bases for J; bases not matched to a gene: 9. The DNA for the CDR3 is TGTGCCAGCAGTGTTCGGGACAGGGATTTTTCTAACTATGGCTACACCTTC. It encodes CASSVRDRDFSNYGYTF.

The chain uses TRBV4-3 and TRBJ2-7, with 9 bases fitting TRBD2. Germline values: CDR1 LGHNA, CDR2 YSLEER. The CDR3 totals 16 residues. V was clipped by 0 bases and J by 0 bases; unmatched bases: 3. The CDR3 protein is CASSQDWRGGSYEQYF. The CDR3, as DNA: TGCGCCAGCAGCCAAGATTGGCGGGGGGGCTCCTACGAGCAGTACTTC.

The V and J genes are TRBV12-1 and TRBJ2-7; the listed D gene, TRBD2, was not tested against the DNA. TRBV12-1 is annotated as a pseudogene. This CDR3 comprises 15 residues. CDR3 DNA sequence: TGTGCCAGCAGCTTGCCTAGCGGGAGCTCCTACGAGCAGTACTTC. This encodes CASSLPSGSSYEQYF.